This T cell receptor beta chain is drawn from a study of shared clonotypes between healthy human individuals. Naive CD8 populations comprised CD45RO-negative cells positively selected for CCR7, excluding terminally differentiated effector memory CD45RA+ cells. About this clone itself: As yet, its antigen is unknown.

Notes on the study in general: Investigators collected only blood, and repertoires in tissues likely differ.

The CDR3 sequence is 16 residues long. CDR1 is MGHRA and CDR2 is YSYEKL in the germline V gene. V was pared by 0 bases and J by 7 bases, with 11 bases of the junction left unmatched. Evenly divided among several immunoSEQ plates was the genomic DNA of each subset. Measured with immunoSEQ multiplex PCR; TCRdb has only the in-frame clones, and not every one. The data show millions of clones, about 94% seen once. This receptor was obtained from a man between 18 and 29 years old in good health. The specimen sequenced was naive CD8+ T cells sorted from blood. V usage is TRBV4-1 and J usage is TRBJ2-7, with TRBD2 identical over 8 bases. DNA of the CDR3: TGCGCCAGCAGCCAAGATAGTGCGGGAGGTTACTTGGAGCAGTACTTC. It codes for CASSQDSAGGYLEQYF.